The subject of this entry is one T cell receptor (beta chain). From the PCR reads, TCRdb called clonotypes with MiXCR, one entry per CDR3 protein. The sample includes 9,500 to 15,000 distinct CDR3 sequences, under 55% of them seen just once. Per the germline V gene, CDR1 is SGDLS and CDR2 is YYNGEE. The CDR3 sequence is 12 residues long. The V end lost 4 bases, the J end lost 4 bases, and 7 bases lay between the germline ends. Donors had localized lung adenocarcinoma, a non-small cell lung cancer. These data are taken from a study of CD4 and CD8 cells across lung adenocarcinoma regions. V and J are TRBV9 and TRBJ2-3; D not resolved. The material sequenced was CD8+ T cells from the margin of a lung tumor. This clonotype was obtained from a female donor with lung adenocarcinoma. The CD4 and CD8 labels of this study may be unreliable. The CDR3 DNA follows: TGTGCCAGCAGCTTTGGTTCAGATACGCAGTATTTT. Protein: CASSFGSDTQYF.